These T cell receptor beta chains were read from a single sample in a study of graft-versus-host responses after intestinal transplantation. Assay: immunoSEQ multiplex PCR; the TCRdb copy retains only in-frame clones and omits some. The sample carries 90,000 to 150,000 clones, roughly 93% recorded once. Antigens for these TCRs are unknown. The sequencing here drew on unstimulated CD4+ T cells sorted from spleen or lymph node cells, taken before intestinal transplant. Receptors were obtained from a human donor who received an intestinal transplant. Both conserved end residues are part of each CDR3. The order of the fields is CDR3 DNA, CDR3 protein, clone size, D gene, V gene, J gene. The D gene is left open where the match is weak. For some rows the clone size is stated as once, few or many, or as a class when expanded; others skip it.

DNA: TGTGCCAGCTCACCTAATCCAGGGTCGCGCGGCTACACCTTC
CDR3: CASSPNPGSRGYTF
size: -
D: -
V: TRBV18
J: TRBJ1-2

DNA: TGTGCCATCAGGGTAGTAGCGGGAGCAAGTGAGCAGTTCTTC
CDR3: CAIRVVAGASEQFF
size: once
D: TRBD2
V: TRBV6-1
J: TRBJ2-1

DNA: TGTGCCAGCAGCTTTAGGGCTGCGGAGACCCAGTACTTC
CDR3: CASSFRAAETQYF
size: -
D: -
V: TRBV11-3
J: TRBJ2-5

DNA: TGCGCCAGCAGCTTTGGTGACGGGGACGGATACGAGCAGTACTTC
CDR3: CASSFGDGDGYEQYF
size: -
D: -
V: TRBV5-1
J: TRBJ2-7

DNA: TGCGCCAGCCGAATCGGGACAGGGGTGGGCACTGAAGCTTTCTTT
CDR3: CASRIGTGVGTEAFF
size: -
D: TRBD1
V: TRBV10-2
J: TRBJ1-1

DNA: TGTGCCAGCGCTAGCTTTGGCTACGAGCAGTACTTC
CDR3: CASASFGYEQYF
size: -
D: -
V: TRBV13
J: TRBJ2-7

DNA: TGTGCCAGCAGTTCCCCTAGCGGGACTTCCTACGAGCAGTACTTC
CDR3: CASSSPSGTSYEQYF
size: -
D: TRBD2
V: TRBV28
J: TRBJ2-7

DNA: TGTGCCAGCAGTACTGGGGGGACTAGCTCGAGCAATGAGCAGTTCTTC
CDR3: CASSTGGTSSSNEQFF
size: once
D: TRBD2
V: TRBV28
J: TRBJ2-1

DNA: TGTGCCAGCAGCACCCGGCACGCGTCCGGGGAGCTGTTTTTT
CDR3: CASSTRHASGELFF
size: -
D: -
V: TRBV9
J: TRBJ2-2

DNA: TGTGCCAGCAGTTTTCGAGAGACCCAGTACTTC
CDR3: CASSFRETQYF
size: -
D: -
V: TRBV28
J: TRBJ2-5

DNA: TGCGCCAGCAGGACGAATAAGGGGGCTTACGAGCAGTACTTC
CDR3: CASRTNKGAYEQYF
size: -
D: TRBD1
V: TRBV5-1
J: TRBJ2-7

DNA: TGTGCCTGGAGTCGCGGAGGGGATCGCTATGGCTACACCTTC
CDR3: CAWSRGGDRYGYTF
size: -
D: -
V: TRBV30
J: TRBJ1-2

DNA: TGCGCCAGCAGACCAGGGGGGAACACCGGGGAGCTGTTTTTT
CDR3: CASRPGGNTGELFF
size: -
D: TRBD1
V: TRBV10-1
J: TRBJ2-2

DNA: TGTGCCAGCAGCTTACAGGCCTATCTGAACACTGAAGCTTTCTTT
CDR3: CASSLQAYLNTEAFF
size: once
D: -
V: TRBV7-2
J: TRBJ1-1

DNA: TGTGCCAGCAGTTACGACGGAAGCACAGATACGCAGTATTTT
CDR3: CASSYDGSTDTQYF
size: once
D: -
V: TRBV27
J: TRBJ2-3

DNA: TGTGCCAGCACATTTGTGGGACAGGGGTACAATCAGCCCCAGCATTTT
CDR3: CASTFVGQGYNQPQHF
size: -
D: TRBD1
V: TRBV28
J: TRBJ1-5

DNA: TGTGCCAGCAGCGCGGAACCGACCGGGACTAACGGGAGTGGAGAGTACAATGAGCAGTTCTTC
CDR3: CASSAEPTGTNGSGEYNEQFF
size: -
D: TRBD2
V: TRBV2
J: TRBJ2-1

DNA: TGCGCCAGCTATCGAGGGACAGGGATCTACAATGAGCAGTTCTTC
CDR3: CASYRGTGIYNEQFF
size: -
D: TRBD1
V: TRBV5-1
J: TRBJ2-1

DNA: TGTGCCAGCAGCTTAGAGGCGTACGAGCAGTACTTC
CDR3: CASSLEAYEQYF
size: few
D: -
V: TRBV7-9
J: TRBJ2-7

DNA: TGTGCCATCAGTAGAGCTAGATTTGCGACTAGCGGAGACCAAGAGACCCAGTACTTC
CDR3: CAISRARFATSGDQETQYF
size: -
D: TRBD2
V: TRBV10-3
J: TRBJ2-5

DNA: TGTGCCAGCAAACCGGGACTAGCGGAGGGAGAGACCCAGTACTTC
CDR3: CASKPGLAEGETQYF
size: -
D: TRBD2
V: TRBV9
J: TRBJ2-5

DNA: TGTGCCTGGACCCGGGGGGGGGCGCTGGGCGGCTACACCTTC
CDR3: CAWTRGGALGGYTF
size: -
D: -
V: TRBV30
J: TRBJ1-2

DNA: TGTGCCAGCAGCCAAGGATTCGAGACGCGAGGGGGCAGGGTCAGTGGCTACACCTTC
CDR3: CASSQGFETRGGRVSGYTF
size: -
D: TRBD1
V: TRBV4-2
J: TRBJ1-2

DNA: TGCAGCGTTGAGGCGGGCTGGGAGAACATTCAGTACTTC
CDR3: CSVEAGWENIQYF
size: -
D: -
V: TRBV29-1
J: TRBJ2-4

DNA: TGTGCCAGCAGACCGACGACTTTGAACACTGAAGCTTTCTTT
CDR3: CASRPTTLNTEAFF
size: -
D: -
V: TRBV27
J: TRBJ1-1

DNA: TGTGCCAGCAGCTTAGATGGCGGGAGGGCCAGGGAGCAGTTCTTC
CDR3: CASSLDGGRAREQFF
size: -
D: TRBD2
V: TRBV7-2
J: TRBJ2-1

DNA: TGTGCCAGCACGCGGGCTGGGGGTACTGGGGGATATGGCTACACCTTC
CDR3: CASTRAGGTGGYGYTF
size: once
D: -
V: TRBV27
J: TRBJ1-2

DNA: TGTGCCACCAGCAGAGATTCGCACAGCCTCTCCTACGAGCAGTACTTC
CDR3: CATSRDSHSLSYEQYF
size: -
D: -
V: TRBV15
J: TRBJ2-7

DNA: TGTGCCAGCAGCCAAAGGTCGGAGGGAGATCAGTTCTTC
CDR3: CASSQRSEGDQFF
size: -
D: -
V: TRBV4-2
J: TRBJ2-1

DNA: TGTGCCAGCAGTTTGGTTGGCGGTGGGGTTAATGAAAAACTGTTTTTT
CDR3: CASSLVGGGVNEKLFF
size: -
D: -
V: TRBV28
J: TRBJ1-4

DNA: TGTGCCAGCAGTTCCCCGGGTGGTAATGAAAAACTGTTTTTT
CDR3: CASSSPGGNEKLFF
size: -
D: -
V: TRBV28
J: TRBJ1-4

DNA: TGTGCCAGCAGCCAAGAGGAGACCTCCGGGGAGCTGTTTTTT
CDR3: CASSQEETSGELFF
size: once
D: -
V: TRBV4-2
J: TRBJ2-2

DNA: TGTGCCAGCAGCATAGCGGTAAACACCGGGGAGCTGTTTTTT
CDR3: CASSIAVNTGELFF
size: -
D: -
V: TRBV7-9
J: TRBJ2-2

DNA: TGTGCCAGCAGTCAACGACTAGTCCCCGACAATGAGCAGTTCTTC
CDR3: CASSQRLVPDNEQFF
size: -
D: -
V: TRBV2
J: TRBJ2-1

DNA: TGTGCCAGCAGCCGGTACGGGACTGACACTGAAGCTTTCTTT
CDR3: CASSRYGTDTEAFF
size: -
D: -
V: TRBV7-9
J: TRBJ1-1

DNA: TGCGCCAGCAGCCCCGGGTCCTCGGCAGGTGAAAAACTGTTTTTT
CDR3: CASSPGSSAGEKLFF
size: -
D: -
V: TRBV5-1
J: TRBJ1-4

DNA: TGTGCCAGCAGTCCGCGGACTAGCGGTAACATTCAGTACTTC
CDR3: CASSPRTSGNIQYF
size: -
D: TRBD2
V: TRBV27
J: TRBJ2-4

DNA: TGCGCCAGCAGCCCGGGGACAGCTCAAGAGACCCAGTACTTC
CDR3: CASSPGTAQETQYF
size: -
D: TRBD1
V: TRBV5-1
J: TRBJ2-5

DNA: TGTGCCAGCTCAAGGGTCGCCGTTGAGGGCACTGAAGCTTTCTTT
CDR3: CASSRVAVEGTEAFF
size: -
D: -
V: TRBV18
J: TRBJ1-1

DNA: TGTGCCAGCAGCTCCCCGATAGGGACAGGGCCTCGGGAACAGTACTTC
CDR3: CASSSPIGTGPREQYF
size: -
D: TRBD1
V: TRBV5-6
J: TRBJ2-7

DNA: TGTGCCAGCAGTGAAGACGGGACTAATCTAAACATTCAGTACTTC
CDR3: CASSEDGTNLNIQYF
size: -
D: TRBD2
V: TRBV2
J: TRBJ2-4

DNA: TGTGCCAGCAGTTTCGACCCCAGGGGGCCTGGCTACACCTTC
CDR3: CASSFDPRGPGYTF
size: -
D: TRBD1
V: TRBV5-8
J: TRBJ1-2

DNA: TGTGCCAGCAGCTTATTCCAGTTTCACGAGCAGTACTTC
CDR3: CASSLFQFHEQYF
size: -
D: -
V: TRBV7-2
J: TRBJ2-7

DNA: TGCGCCAGCAGCTCCCGAGGGAGTAACGGGAGGCCCTACAATGAGCAGTTCTTC
CDR3: CASSSRGSNGRPYNEQFF
size: -
D: TRBD2
V: TRBV5-1
J: TRBJ2-1

DNA: TGTGCCAGCAGACCCTTAAGGGTACAAGAGACCCAGTACTTC
CDR3: CASRPLRVQETQYF
size: -
D: -
V: TRBV6-1
J: TRBJ2-5

DNA: TGCGCCAGCAGCTCCGGGGCCCTAACGAACACTGAAGCTTTCTTT
CDR3: CASSSGALTNTEAFF
size: -
D: -
V: TRBV5-1
J: TRBJ1-1

DNA: TGTGCCATTCTAGCGGGAGGGTGGGGAAATGAGCAGTTCTTC
CDR3: CAILAGGWGNEQFF
size: -
D: TRBD2
V: TRBV10-3
J: TRBJ2-1

DNA: TGTGCCTGGAGCACGGGACTAGCGGGAGATGGTCAAGAGACCCAGTACTTC
CDR3: CAWSTGLAGDGQETQYF
size: -
D: TRBD2
V: TRBV30
J: TRBJ2-5

DNA: TGTGCCAGCAGCTCAGGGGGCTATGGCTACACCTTC
CDR3: CASSSGGYGYTF
size: -
D: TRBD1
V: TRBV11-2
J: TRBJ1-2

DNA: TGTGCCAGCAGCGCCCCTCGGCTAATGAACTACGAGCAGTACTTC
CDR3: CASSAPRLMNYEQYF
size: -
D: -
V: TRBV6-5
J: TRBJ2-7

DNA: TGTGCCAGCAGCCTCTCGGACAGGGGAGGGCAAGAGACCCAGTACTTC
CDR3: CASSLSDRGGQETQYF
size: -
D: TRBD1
V: TRBV11-3
J: TRBJ2-5

DNA: TGTGCCAGCAGAACAAAACCCTACGAGCAGTACTTC
CDR3: CASRTKPYEQYF
size: -
D: -
V: TRBV28
J: TRBJ2-7

DNA: TGCGCCAGCAGCCAAAACATGAGAGTGAACACTGAAGCTTTCTTT
CDR3: CASSQNMRVNTEAFF
size: -
D: -
V: TRBV4-1
J: TRBJ1-1